Listed here are 2 T cell receptor beta chains from one sample, sequenced in a study of OX40 agonist ivuxolimab in advanced cancers. Using immunoSEQ multiplex PCR, the repertoire was profiled, and TCRdb retains in-frame clones only, with some absent. The sample holds tens of thousands of clones, around 80% seen once. The source material was CD4+ or CD8+ T cells sorted from blood, sampled in a trial of the OX40 agonist ivuxolimab. The receptors originated from an adult with an advanced solid tumor such as melanoma, head and neck, liver or kidney cancer.

The CDR3 sequence is CATSAGLETYNEQFF. CDR3 in DNA: TGTGCCACCAGCGCGGGACTGGAGACCTACAATGAGCAGTTCTTC. The chain has TRBV15 and TRBJ2-1, with D perhaps TRBD2 (6 bases). Per the germline V gene, CDR1 is LNHNV and CDR2 is YYDKDF (reference sequence). The CDR3 consists of 15 residues. The V end lost 5 bases, the J end lost 2 bases, and 13 bases lay between the germline ends.

The V gene is TRBV6-4, the J gene TRBJ2-1; TRBD1 matches 7 bases. CDR1 is MRHNA, CDR2 SNTAGT, per germline. The V and J ends lost 0 bases and 3 bases, in that order; junction bases with no gene match: 5. The CDR3 totals 16 residues. The CDR3 reads CASSDSDRAIYNEQFF. CDR3 nucleotides: TGTGCCAGCAGTGACTCAGACAGGGCGATCTACAATGAGCAGTTCTTC.